Listed below are T cell receptor beta chains from one sample, sequenced in a study of shared clonotypes between healthy human individuals. Data came from immunoSEQ multiplex PCR; TCRdb stores just in-frame clones and leaves some out. The table includes 1.4 million to 1.5 million clones, over 95% detected once. Sequencing was carried out using naive CD4+ T cells sorted from blood. The receptors originated from a man aged 30 to 45 in good health. CDR3s include the opening cysteine and the closing phenylalanine or tryptophan. Each record gives: J gene, CDR3 length, V gene, D gene, CDR3 DNA, CDR3 protein. D genes are given only for firm matches.

>TRBJ2-7|14|TRBV6-6|TRBD1
TGTGCCAGCAGTTACCTGGACAGGGGTGACGAGCAGTACTTC
CASSYLDRGDEQYF
>TRBJ2-2|13|TRBV5-1|-
TGCGCCAGCAGCTTGGCCGTGTCCGGGGAGCTGTTTTTT
CASSLAVSGELFF
>TRBJ2-1|16|TRBV7-9|TRBD1
TGTGCCAGCAGCTTAGCGACAGGGAGCTCCTACAATGAGCAGTTCTTC
CASSLATGSSYNEQFF
>TRBJ1-5|16|TRBV19|TRBD1
TGTGCCAGTGAAGCCGTCCCGGGACAGGGGCATCAGCCCCAGCATTTT
CASEAVPGQGHQPQHF
>TRBJ2-1|15|TRBV5-6|TRBD1
TGTGCCAGCAGCTTGCAGGGACAGGGAGGGAATGAGCAGTTCTTC
CASSLQGQGGNEQFF
>TRBJ2-7|12|TRBV2|TRBD1
TGTGCCAGCCGGGACAGCTCCTACGAGCAGTACTTC
CASRDSSYEQYF
>TRBJ1-4|15|TRBV5-1|-
TGCGCCAGCAGCCCCCGGAGGGGCTATGGGGAAAAACTGTTTTTT
CASSPRRGYGEKLFF
>TRBJ2-7|14|TRBV11-2|-
TGTGCCAGCAGCCGAGGGTGGGACCTATACGAGCAGTACTTC
CASSRGWDLYEQYF
>TRBJ2-5|16|TRBV23-1|-
TGCGCCAGCAGTCAACGCAGGGTCAGGTACCAAGAGACCCAGTACTTC
CASSQRRVRYQETQYF
>TRBJ2-3|12|TRBV7-9|TRBD1
TGTGCCAGCAGCAGGGACAGCTATACGCAGTATTTT
CASSRDSYTQYF
>TRBJ2-7|15|TRBV11-2|TRBD2
TGTGCCAGCAGCTGGGGACTAGCGGGGACCTACGAGCAGTACTTC
CASSWGLAGTYEQYF
>TRBJ2-5|14|TRBV5-4|-
TGTGCCAGCAGCTTGGGAGGGTCCCTCGAGACCCAGTACTTC
CASSLGGSLETQYF
>TRBJ2-7|15|TRBV27|-
TGTGCCAGCAGTTCCCCTAGGGACCGGATTCGAGAGCAGTACTTC
CASSSPRDRIREQYF